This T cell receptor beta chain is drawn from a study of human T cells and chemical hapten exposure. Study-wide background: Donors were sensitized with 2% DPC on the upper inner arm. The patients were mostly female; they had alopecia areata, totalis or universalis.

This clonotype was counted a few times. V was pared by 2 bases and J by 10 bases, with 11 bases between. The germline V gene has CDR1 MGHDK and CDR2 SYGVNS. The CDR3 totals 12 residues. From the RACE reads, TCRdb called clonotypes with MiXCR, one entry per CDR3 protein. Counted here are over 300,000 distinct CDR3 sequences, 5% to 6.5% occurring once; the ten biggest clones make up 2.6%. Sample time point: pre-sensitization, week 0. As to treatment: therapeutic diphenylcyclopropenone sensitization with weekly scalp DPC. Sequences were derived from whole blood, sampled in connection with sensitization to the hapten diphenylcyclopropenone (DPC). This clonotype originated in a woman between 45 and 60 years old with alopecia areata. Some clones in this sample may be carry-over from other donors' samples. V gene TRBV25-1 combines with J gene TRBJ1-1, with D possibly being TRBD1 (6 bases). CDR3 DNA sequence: TGTGCCAGCAGTGAAACAGGGATTGGAGCTTTCTTT. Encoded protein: CASSETGIGAFF.